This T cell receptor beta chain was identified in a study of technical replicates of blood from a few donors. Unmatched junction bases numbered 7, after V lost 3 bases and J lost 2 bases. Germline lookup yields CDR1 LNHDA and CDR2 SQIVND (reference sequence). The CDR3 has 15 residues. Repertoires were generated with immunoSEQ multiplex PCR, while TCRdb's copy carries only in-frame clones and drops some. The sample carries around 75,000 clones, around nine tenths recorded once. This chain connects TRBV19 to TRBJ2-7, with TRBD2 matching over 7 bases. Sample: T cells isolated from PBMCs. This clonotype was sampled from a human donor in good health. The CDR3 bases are TGTGCCAGTAGTATGGGGGGGGGACCGACCTACGAGCAGTACTTC. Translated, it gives CASSMGGGPTYEQYF.